Listed below are T cell receptor beta chains from one sample, sequenced in a study of OX40 agonist ivuxolimab in advanced cancers. This table comes from immunoSEQ multiplex PCR, and its TCRdb copy is limited to in-frame clones, with some not included. The data contain approximately 90,000 clones, about 90% of them singletons. The starting material was CD4+ or CD8+ T cells sorted from blood, obtained in a trial of the OX40 agonist ivuxolimab. These receptors originate from an adult with an advanced solid tumor such as melanoma, head and neck, liver or kidney cancer. CDR3s include the opening cysteine and the closing phenylalanine or tryptophan. Fields, in order: CDR3 length, J gene, D gene, clone size, V gene, CDR3 protein, CDR3 DNA. A D gene is named only where the DNA matches it firmly. Some rows mark clone size as missing; the rest say once, few, many or name a class of expanded clone.

length: 15; J: TRBJ2-1; D: TRBD2; size: NA; V: TRBV5-4; CDR3: CASSLAGVSNNEQFF; DNA: TGTGCCAGCAGTCTAGCGGGAGTTAGTAACAATGAGCAGTTCTTC
length: 13; J: TRBJ1-4; D: NA; size: NA; V: TRBV5-6; CDR3: CASSSGRAGRLFF; DNA: TGTGCCAGCAGCTCGGGCCGGGCTGGTAGACTGTTTTTT
length: 13; J: TRBJ2-7; D: NA; size: NA; V: TRBV11-2; CDR3: CASSLAGDFGQYF; DNA: TGTGCCAGCAGCTTAGCGGGAGATTTTGGGCAGTACTTC
length: 13; J: TRBJ1-1; D: TRBD1; size: NA; V: TRBV6-6; CDR3: CASSSGQGAPAFF; DNA: TGTGCCAGCAGCTCCGGACAGGGGGCACCTGCTTTCTTT
length: 14; J: TRBJ2-1; D: NA; size: NA; V: TRBV6-5; CDR3: CASSPQTAYNEQFF; DNA: TGTGCCAGCAGTCCCCAGACAGCCTACAATGAGCAGTTCTTC
length: 12; J: TRBJ1-2; D: NA; size: NA; V: TRBV29-1; CDR3: CSVEDGHSGYTF; DNA: TGCAGCGTTGAAGACGGGCACTCGGGCTACACCTTC
length: 12; J: TRBJ2-7; D: NA; size: NA; V: TRBV11-2; CDR3: CASSSLDYEQYF; DNA: TGTGCCAGCAGCTCCCTTGATTACGAGCAGTACTTC
length: 14; J: TRBJ2-3; D: NA; size: NA; V: TRBV4-3; CDR3: CASSQGGITDTQYF; DNA: TGCGCCAGCAGCCAAGGGGGGATCACAGATACGCAGTATTTT
length: 14; J: TRBJ2-7; D: NA; size: NA; V: TRBV27; CDR3: CASSLSRSVGEQYF; DNA: TGTGCCAGCAGTTTATCGCGGAGCGTTGGCGAGCAGTACTTC
length: 15; J: TRBJ2-3; D: NA; size: NA; V: TRBV5-1; CDR3: CASSLVGTYTDTQYF; DNA: TGCGCCAGCAGCTTGGTCGGGACCTACACAGATACGCAGTATTTT
length: 14; J: TRBJ2-1; D: NA; size: NA; V: TRBV28; CDR3: CASQWEVGHREQFF; DNA: TGTGCCAGCCAATGGGAGGTGGGGCATCGTGAGCAGTTCTTC
length: 16; J: TRBJ1-4; D: TRBD1; size: NA; V: TRBV2; CDR3: CASRRQGGATNEKLFF; DNA: TGTGCCAGCAGAAGACAGGGGGGGGCGACTAATGAAAAACTGTTTTTT
length: 12; J: TRBJ2-2; D: NA; size: NA; V: TRBV7-6; CDR3: CASSQWGGELFF; DNA: TGTGCCAGCAGCCAATGGGGCGGGGAGCTGTTTTTT
length: 14; J: TRBJ1-2; D: TRBD1; size: NA; V: TRBV7-2; CDR3: CASSLQGANYGYTF; DNA: TGTGCCAGCAGCTTACAGGGGGCCAACTATGGCTACACCTTC
length: 14; J: TRBJ1-5; D: TRBD1; size: NA; V: TRBV6-1; CDR3: CASSELTGGRPQHF; DNA: TGTGCCAGCAGTGAACTGACAGGGGGGCGGCCCCAGCATTTT
length: 15; J: TRBJ2-7; D: TRBD2; size: NA; V: TRBV6-1; CDR3: CASSEQWTSGYEQYF; DNA: TGTGCCAGCAGTGAACAGTGGACTAGCGGTTACGAGCAGTACTTC
length: 15; J: TRBJ1-4; D: TRBD1; size: NA; V: TRBV7-8; CDR3: CASSYNRGWREKLFF; DNA: TGTGCCAGCAGTTATAACAGGGGCTGGCGTGAAAAACTGTTTTTT
length: 15; J: TRBJ2-7; D: NA; size: NA; V: TRBV21-1; CDR3: CASSNPGQGPYEQYF; DNA: TGTGCCAGCAGCAATCCGGGACAGGGCCCCTACGAGCAGTACTTC
length: 16; J: TRBJ2-1; D: TRBD2; size: NA; V: TRBV5-1; CDR3: CASSFRTSGLNNEQFF; DNA: TGCGCCAGCAGCTTCCGGACTAGCGGGTTGAACAATGAGCAGTTCTTC
length: 16; J: TRBJ1-2; D: NA; size: NA; V: TRBV19; CDR3: CASSDPSLTSYYGYTF; DNA: TGTGCCAGTAGCGACCCGAGCCTAACTTCGTACTATGGCTACACCTTC
length: 17; J: TRBJ2-1; D: NA; size: NA; V: TRBV12-2; CDR3: CASRFKTSGRADNEQFF; DNA: TGTGCAAGTCGCTTTAAAACTAGCGGGAGGGCAGATAATGAGCAGTTCTTC
length: 14; J: TRBJ1-6; D: NA; size: NA; V: TRBV15; CDR3: CATSRDRANSPLHF; DNA: TGTGCCACCAGCAGAGACAGGGCCAATTCACCCCTCCACTTT
length: 15; J: TRBJ2-7; D: TRBD2; size: NA; V: TRBV5-1; CDR3: CASSLGLAGTYEQYF; DNA: TGCGCCAGCAGCTTGGGACTAGCGGGGACTTACGAGCAGTACTTC
length: 14; J: TRBJ2-7; D: TRBD2; size: NA; V: TRBV5-6; CDR3: CASSVLAGAYEQYF; DNA: TGTGCCAGCAGCGTCCTAGCGGGAGCCTACGAGCAGTACTTC
length: 15; J: TRBJ2-2; D: NA; size: NA; V: TRBV7-2; CDR3: CASSLGRGLVGELFF; DNA: TGTGCCAGCAGCTTGGGGCGGGGCTTAGTCGGGGAGCTGTTTTTT
length: 13; J: TRBJ2-7; D: NA; size: NA; V: TRBV27; CDR3: CASSVRLANEQYF; DNA: TGTGCCAGCTCCGTTAGGTTAGCAAACGAGCAGTACTTC
length: 13; J: TRBJ2-2; D: NA; size: NA; V: TRBV27; CDR3: CASSLWGTGELFF; DNA: TGTGCCAGCAGTTTATGGGGCACCGGGGAGCTGTTTTTT
length: 13; J: TRBJ1-1; D: TRBD1; size: few; V: TRBV30; CDR3: CAWSFTGGTEAFF; DNA: TGTGCCTGGAGCTTTACAGGGGGGACTGAAGCTTTCTTT
length: 12; J: TRBJ1-2; D: NA; size: NA; V: TRBV28; CDR3: CASGRTADGYTF; DNA: TGTGCCAGCGGCAGGACAGCTGATGGCTACACCTTC
length: 13; J: TRBJ2-7; D: NA; size: NA; V: TRBV7-2; CDR3: CASRRPGSYEQYF; DNA: TGTGCCAGCAGAAGACCGGGGTCTTACGAGCAGTACTTC
length: 14; J: TRBJ1-1; D: NA; size: NA; V: TRBV5-6; CDR3: CASSLKADGAEAFF; DNA: TGTGCCAGCAGCTTGAAGGCGGACGGCGCTGAAGCTTTCTTT
length: 14; J: TRBJ2-2; D: NA; size: NA; V: TRBV5-1; CDR3: CASSRDSNTGELFF; DNA: TGCGCCAGCAGCCGGGACTCGAACACCGGGGAGCTGTTTTTT
length: 13; J: TRBJ1-1; D: NA; size: NA; V: TRBV9; CDR3: CASSGSLNTEAFF; DNA: TGTGCCAGCAGCGGGTCATTGAACACTGAAGCTTTCTTT
length: 14; J: TRBJ1-2; D: NA; size: NA; V: TRBV7-9; CDR3: CASSLPGANYGYTF; DNA: TGTGCCAGCAGCTTACCAGGGGCTAACTATGGCTACACCTTC
length: 18; J: TRBJ2-3; D: TRBD2; size: NA; V: TRBV18; CDR3: CASSPISGTSTSTDTQYF; DNA: TGTGCCAGCTCACCAATCTCCGGGACTAGTACTAGCACAGATACGCAGTATTTT
length: 12; J: TRBJ1-1; D: NA; size: few; V: TRBV30; CDR3: CAWSFQNTEAFF; DNA: TGTGCCTGGAGTTTTCAGAACACTGAAGCTTTCTTT
length: 15; J: TRBJ2-3; D: TRBD1; size: NA; V: TRBV19; CDR3: CASSINQGGTDTQYF; DNA: TGTGCCAGTAGTATCAACCAGGGGGGCACAGATACGCAGTATTTT
length: 17; J: TRBJ1-1; D: NA; size: NA; V: TRBV15; CDR3: CATGEDTVMGLNTEAFF; DNA: TGTGCCACCGGGGAAGACACTGTCATGGGTTTAAACACTGAAGCTTTCTTT
length: 15; J: TRBJ2-3; D: TRBD2; size: NA; V: TRBV7-2; CDR3: CASSLAAGVGDTQYF; DNA: TGTGCCAGCAGCTTAGCAGCGGGAGTGGGAGATACGCAGTATTTT
length: 16; J: TRBJ1-6; D: TRBD1; size: NA; V: TRBV30; CDR3: CAWMYKDRGNNSPLHF; DNA: TGTGCCTGGATGTATAAGGACAGGGGCAATAATTCACCCCTCCACTTT
length: 17; J: TRBJ2-3; D: NA; size: NA; V: TRBV9; CDR3: CASSVDGTPEFTDTQYF; DNA: TGTGCCAGCAGCGTAGATGGGACTCCAGAATTCACAGATACGCAGTATTTT
length: 15; J: TRBJ1-1; D: TRBD1; size: NA; V: TRBV4-1; CDR3: CASSRGDRGNTEAFF; DNA: TGCGCCAGCAGCCGGGGGGACAGGGGAAACACTGAAGCTTTCTTT
length: 15; J: TRBJ2-7; D: NA; size: few; V: TRBV4-3; CDR3: CASSQDVGDTYEQYF; DNA: TGCGCCAGCAGCCAAGATGTAGGGGATACCTACGAGCAGTACTTC
length: 16; J: TRBJ1-3; D: TRBD1; size: NA; V: TRBV6-6; CDR3: CASSTNWGQSGNTIYF; DNA: TGTGCCAGCAGTACTAATTGGGGACAGTCTGGAAACACCATATATTTT
length: 14; J: TRBJ2-7; D: NA; size: NA; V: TRBV7-2; CDR3: CASSFGGSSYEQYF; DNA: TGTGCCAGCAGCTTTGGGGGGTCGTCCTACGAGCAGTACTTC
length: 14; J: TRBJ2-3; D: NA; size: NA; V: TRBV19; CDR3: CASSIGRVRDTQYF; DNA: TGTGCCAGTAGTATAGGCAGGGTACGCGATACGCAGTATTTT
length: 14; J: TRBJ1-4; D: NA; size: NA; V: TRBV30; CDR3: CAWSVGATNEKLFF; DNA: TGTGCCTGGAGTGTGGGGGCAACTAATGAAAAACTGTTTTTT
length: 11; J: TRBJ1-1; D: NA; size: NA; V: TRBV11-2; CDR3: CASSLGREAFF; DNA: TGTGCCAGCAGCTTAGGACGTGAAGCTTTCTTT
length: 15; J: TRBJ2-3; D: NA; size: NA; V: TRBV28; CDR3: CASSPPGILTDTQYF; DNA: TGTGCCAGCAGCCCCCCGGGGATACTCACAGATACGCAGTATTTT
length: 14; J: TRBJ1-5; D: NA; size: NA; V: TRBV28; CDR3: CASSFEHPNQPQHF; DNA: TGTGCCAGCAGTTTCGAACACCCGAATCAGCCCCAGCATTTT
length: 14; J: TRBJ2-7; D: NA; size: NA; V: TRBV7-9; CDR3: CASSFGQSNYEQYF; DNA: TGTGCCAGCAGCTTTGGCCAGAGCAACTACGAGCAGTACTTC
length: 12; J: TRBJ2-3; D: NA; size: NA; V: TRBV6-1; CDR3: CASSRQWDTQYF; DNA: TGTGCCAGCAGTCGACAGTGGGATACGCAGTATTTT
length: 14; J: TRBJ1-1; D: NA; size: NA; V: TRBV6-5; CDR3: CASSYGGLRTEAFF; DNA: TGTGCCAGCAGTTATGGGGGGCTTAGGACTGAAGCTTTCTTT
length: 14; J: TRBJ2-3; D: NA; size: NA; V: TRBV28; CDR3: CASTQRARTDTQYF; DNA: TGTGCCAGCACCCAGAGGGCGCGCACAGATACGCAGTATTTT
length: 16; J: TRBJ1-5; D: TRBD1; size: NA; V: TRBV27; CDR3: CASSLGTGPGNSPQHF; DNA: TGTGCCAGCAGCCTCGGGACAGGGCCAGGGAATTCCCCCCAGCATTTT
length: 14; J: TRBJ1-2; D: TRBD1; size: NA; V: TRBV6-5; CDR3: CASSSMDRVDGYTF; DNA: TGTGCCAGCAGTTCAATGGACAGGGTCGATGGCTACACCTTC
length: 13; J: TRBJ1-1; D: NA; size: once; V: TRBV7-9; CDR3: CASSLEGGTEAFF; DNA: TGTGCCAGCAGCTTAGAGGGGGGGACTGAAGCTTTCTTT
length: 14; J: TRBJ2-7; D: TRBD1; size: NA; V: TRBV28; CDR3: CASSGRQGVYEQYF; DNA: TGTGCCAGCAGCGGGCGACAGGGTGTATACGAGCAGTACTTC
length: 14; J: TRBJ2-5; D: NA; size: NA; V: TRBV30; CDR3: CACKGERIQETQYF; DNA: TGTGCCTGCAAGGGAGAGAGGATCCAAGAGACCCAGTACTTC
length: 13; J: TRBJ1-2; D: TRBD1; size: NA; V: TRBV7-9; CDR3: CASSSGTGFGYTF; DNA: TGTGCCAGCAGCTCCGGGACAGGGTTCGGCTACACCTTC